The T cell receptor beta chain under discussion was sequenced for a study of cytomegalovirus exposure and HLA in healthy donors. Background on the study: The 90 to 150 validation repertoires were produced on the same platform as the 670 or so repertoires of the first cohort. This was reported in a later analysis. Study conclusions and caveats: The study found most TCR sequences rare, yet found some public TCRs in many donors. Reports credit the classifier with highly specific, highly sensitive diagnosis of cytomegalovirus status. More than 150 TCR beta chains were listed as cytomegalovirus-associated.

There are 16 residues in the CDR3. Germline-derived CDR1 and CDR2 are MDHEN and SYDVKM. The J segment lost 5 bases and the V segment lost 6 bases, leaving 7 bases of the junction unmatched. The assay was immunoSEQ multiplex PCR, and TCRdb's table has in-frame clones only and misses some. Here the sample spans more than 70,000 clones, 90% to 96% being singletons. Concerning this clone itself: Its antigen is not identified.

The source is a man in his late teens or twenties in good health and CMV-seropositive. Sample: PBMCs. The gene calls are TRBV28 and TRBJ2-1, with 13 bases lining up with TRBD2. In DNA, the CDR3 is TGTGCCAGCAGCCCCGAGACTAGCGGGAGGAACAATGAGCAGTTCTTC. It is translated as CASSPETSGRNNEQFF.